Listed below are T cell receptor beta chains from one sample, sequenced in a study of molecular identifiers for immune sequencing clone quantification. TCRdb recomputed calls from the PCR reads with MiXCR, one row per CDR3 protein. The sample carries about 640,000 distinct CDR3 sequences, nearly 20% recorded once. What was sequenced was naive CD8+ T cells from blood, with Jurkat cell RNA spiked in. These receptors came from a human donor in good health. Some libraries in this study had Jurkat cell RNA spiked in. Both conserved end residues are part of each CDR3. The D gene is left open where the match is weak. Some rows have no size entry. The others give once, few or many, or a class for an expanded clone.

J gene,D gene,clone size,CDR3 length,V gene,CDR3 protein,CDR3 DNA
TRBJ2-2,.,many,17,TRBV4-1,CASSQETRLDRPGELFF,TGCGCCAGCAGCCAAGAAACGAGACTAGATAGGCCCGGGGAGCTGTTTTTT
TRBJ2-1,TRBD2,few,17,TRBV6-5,CASSYSGAAGGGNEQFF,TGTGCCAGCAGTTACTCCGGCGCGGCGGGGGGGGGCAATGAGCAGTTCTTC
TRBJ2-7,TRBD2,many,14,TRBV6-6,CASSPLAVDGEQYF,TGTGCCAGCAGCCCACTAGCGGTCGACGGAGAGCAGTACTTC
TRBJ2-1,.,many,13,TRBV4-3,CASSQDLGNEQFF,TGCGCCAGCAGCCAAGATTTGGGGAATGAGCAGTTCTTC
TRBJ2-3,TRBD2,.,14,TRBV19,CASSTPGLGNTQYF,TGTGCCAGTAGTACACCGGGACTAGGGAATACGCAGTATTTT
TRBJ2-1,TRBD1,few,15,TRBV19,CACSPGTVSYNEQFF,TGTGCCTGCTCACCCGGGACAGTGTCCTACAATGAGCAGTTCTTC
TRBJ2-7,.,few,13,TRBV20-1,CSARDPLSYEQYF,TGCAGTGCGAGGGATCCGCTCTCCTACGAGCAGTACTTC
TRBJ2-7,TRBD2,.,17,TRBV20-1,CSARDGLAGGPSYEQYF,TGCAGTGCTAGAGATGGACTAGCGGGGGGCCCCTCCTACGAGCAGTACTTC
TRBJ2-7,.,.,14,TRBV20-1,CSAEPGAETYEQYF,TGCAGTGCTGAGCCCGGGGCAGAAACCTACGAGCAGTACTTC
TRBJ2-5,TRBD1,many,13,TRBV29-1,CSAQEQGLVTQYF,TGCAGCGCTCAGGAACAGGGGCTGGTGACCCAGTACTTC
TRBJ2-1,TRBD2,few,14,TRBV2,CASSGTSNYNEQFF,TGTGCCAGCAGTGGGACTAGCAACTACAATGAGCAGTTCTTC
TRBJ1-2,TRBD1,few,17,TRBV6-1,CASSAYPSRTGGNGYTF,TGTGCCAGCAGTGCCTACCCCTCCCGGACAGGGGGCAATGGCTACACCTTC
TRBJ1-5,.,.,16,TRBV28,CASTPRGQGGYQPQHF,TGTGCCAGCACCCCGAGGGGTCAGGGAGGCTATCAGCCCCAGCATTTT
TRBJ1-1,.,many,14,TRBV7-2,CASSLLGGNTEAFF,TGTGCCAGCAGCTTATTAGGAGGGAACACTGAAGCTTTCTTT
TRBJ1-5,.,many,13,TRBV19,CASMAGWSQPQHF,TGTGCCAGTATGGCAGGGTGGAGTCAGCCCCAGCATTTT
TRBJ1-2,.,few,14,TRBV30,CAWSGGTGLYGYTF,TGTGCCTGGAGTGGAGGTACAGGTTTATATGGCTACACCTTC
TRBJ1-2,TRBD1,many,13,TRBV10-3,CAIRDRDHYGYTF,TGTGCCATCAGGGACAGGGATCACTATGGCTACACCTTC
TRBJ1-6,.,.,17,TRBV7-9,CASSLGGPATGDSPLHF,TGTGCCAGCAGCTTAGGAGGTCCAGCCACGGGGGATTCACCCCTCCACTTT
TRBJ1-1,.,.,12,TRBV20-1,CSARDSGLEAFF,TGCAGTGCTAGAGATTCGGGCCTTGAAGCTTTCTTT
TRBJ2-7,TRBD2,.,12,TRBV20-1,CSARIAGYEQYF,TGCAGTGCTAGAATAGCGGGCTACGAGCAGTACTTC
TRBJ1-1,TRBD1,many,13,TRBV12-3/TRBV12-4,CASIGQGLSEAFF,TGTGCCAGCATTGGACAGGGTTTGTCTGAAGCTTTCTTT
TRBJ2-7,.,many,13,TRBV6-1,CASSEASGYEQYF,TGTGCCAGCAGTGAAGCGTCCGGTTACGAGCAGTACTTC
TRBJ2-7,TRBD1,many,14,TRBV11-2,CASTPGTGHYEQYF,TGTGCCAGCACCCCCGGGACAGGGCACTACGAGCAGTACTTC
TRBJ1-6,.,.,16,TRBV20-1,CSARPPVRGPDSPLHF,TGCAGTGCTAGGCCCCCTGTAAGAGGTCCTGATTCACCCCTCCACTTT
TRBJ2-7,TRBD2,many,16,TRBV2,CASSEDSSSGSYEQYF,TGTGCCAGCAGTGAAGATTCCTCTAGCGGCTCCTACGAGCAGTACTTC
TRBJ1-5,TRBD1,many,14,TRBV28,CASSFTGGNQPQHF,TGTGCCAGCAGTTTTACAGGGGGGAATCAGCCCCAGCATTTT
TRBJ2-3,.,many,16,TRBV6-2/TRBV6-3,CASSFHQLASGDTQYF,TGTGCCAGCAGCTTCCACCAGCTAGCGAGTGGGGATACGCAGTATTTT
TRBJ1-1,.,many,13,TRBV5-1,CASSETGNTEAFF,TGTGCCAGCAGTGAGACAGGGAACACTGAAGCTTTCTTT
TRBJ2-2,TRBD1,many,17,TRBV12-3/TRBV12-4,CASSFALTGDNTGELFF,TGTGCCAGCAGTTTTGCCTTGACAGGGGATAACACCGGGGAGCTGTTTTTT
TRBJ1-6,.,few,13,TRBV2,CASSEALRPNLHF,TGTGCCAGCAGTGAAGCGCTTCGACCTAACCTCCACTTT
TRBJ1-1,TRBD1,many,11,TRBV29-1,CSVHRGLEAFF,TGCAGCGTCCACAGGGGGCTGGAAGCTTTCTTT
TRBJ2-7,.,.,14,TRBV27,CASKETRRSYEQYF,TGTGCCAGCAAGGAAACACGCCGCTCCTACGAGCAGTACTTC
TRBJ2-5,TRBD1,many,15,TRBV27,CASSLLGGALETQYF,TGTGCCAGCAGTTTATTAGGGGGCGCATTAGAGACCCAGTACTTC
TRBJ2-2,.,few,11,TRBV12-3/TRBV12-4,CASMGSGELFF,TGTGCCAGCATGGGGTCCGGGGAGCTGTTTTTT
TRBJ2-3,TRBD1,.,15,TRBV7-7,CASSFGTGGGDTQYF,TGTGCCAGCAGCTTTGGGACAGGGGGGGGAGATACGCAGTATTTT
TRBJ2-1,TRBD2,few,17,TRBV24-1,CATSGPSEPAGINEQFF,TGTGCCACCAGTGGTCCCAGTGAGCCAGCGGGGATCAATGAGCAGTTCTTC
TRBJ2-7,.,many,15,TRBV6-2/TRBV6-3,CASSYSTANSYEQYF,TGTGCCAGCAGTTACTCTACAGCCAACAGCTACGAGCAGTACTTC
TRBJ1-1,.,few,14,TRBV6-2/TRBV6-3,CASSPGRRNTEAFF,TGTGCCAGCAGCCCGGGACGGAGGAACACTGAAGCTTTCTTT
TRBJ1-2,.,many,16,TRBV15,CATSSLPQGTNYGYTF,TGTGCCACCAGCAGCCTCCCGCAGGGGACTAACTATGGCTACACCTTC
TRBJ2-1,.,.,13,TRBV19,CASNRGLSHEQFF,TGTGCCAGTAATCGGGGACTCTCGCATGAGCAGTTCTTC
TRBJ1-5,.,many,13,TRBV30,CAWTASSNQPQHF,TGTGCCTGGACAGCATCTAGCAATCAGCCCCAGCATTTT
TRBJ2-1,.,few,14,TRBV27,CASSYTGTYNEQFF,TGTGCCAGCAGCTATACAGGGACCTACAATGAGCAGTTCTTC
TRBJ2-3,.,many,14,TRBV4-3,CASSRNRGADTQYF,TGCGCCAGCAGCCGCAACCGGGGCGCAGATACGCAGTATTTT
TRBJ1-1,.,.,17,TRBV24-1,CATSDSPGKPVNTEAFF,TGTGCCACCAGTGATTCGCCGGGAAAACCTGTGAACACCGAAGCTTTCTTT
TRBJ2-3,.,many,14,TRBV11-2,CASSSISGADTQYF,TGTGCCAGCAGCTCAATCTCGGGAGCAGATACGCAGTATTTT
TRBJ1-5,TRBD1,many,17,TRBV28,CASSLGTGKGWDQPQHF,TGTGCCAGCAGTTTAGGGACAGGGAAGGGTTGGGATCAGCCCCAGCATTTT
TRBJ2-5,.,many,14,TRBV4-1,CASSPRGLEETQYF,TGCGCCAGCAGCCCACGGGGGCTGGAGGAGACCCAGTACTTC
TRBJ2-7,.,many,15,TRBV5-1,CASSLEIRLVNEQYF,TGCGCCAGCAGCTTGGAGATTAGGCTAGTCAACGAGCAGTACTTC
TRBJ2-1,.,.,16,TRBV6-1,CASSDNRFSSYNEQFF,TGTGCCAGCAGTGACAACAGATTCAGCTCCTACAATGAGCAGTTCTTC
TRBJ1-1,.,many,14,TRBV7-9,CAAGQGYMNTEAFF,TGTGCCGCTGGCCAGGGCTACATGAACACTGAAGCTTTCTTT
TRBJ2-1,.,many,16,TRBV9,CASSVEGGGTHNEQFF,TGTGCCAGCAGCGTAGAAGGAGGGGGTACTCACAATGAGCAGTTCTTC
TRBJ2-7,.,.,16,TRBV19,CASPSQWDKGCHEQCF,TGTGCCAGTCCCAGTCAATGGGACAAGGGCTGCCACGAGCAGTGCTTC
TRBJ2-1,.,few,15,TRBV28,CASSSPSPLGGEQFF,TGTGCCAGCAGTTCCCCCAGCCCGTTGGGGGGTGAGCAGTTCTTC